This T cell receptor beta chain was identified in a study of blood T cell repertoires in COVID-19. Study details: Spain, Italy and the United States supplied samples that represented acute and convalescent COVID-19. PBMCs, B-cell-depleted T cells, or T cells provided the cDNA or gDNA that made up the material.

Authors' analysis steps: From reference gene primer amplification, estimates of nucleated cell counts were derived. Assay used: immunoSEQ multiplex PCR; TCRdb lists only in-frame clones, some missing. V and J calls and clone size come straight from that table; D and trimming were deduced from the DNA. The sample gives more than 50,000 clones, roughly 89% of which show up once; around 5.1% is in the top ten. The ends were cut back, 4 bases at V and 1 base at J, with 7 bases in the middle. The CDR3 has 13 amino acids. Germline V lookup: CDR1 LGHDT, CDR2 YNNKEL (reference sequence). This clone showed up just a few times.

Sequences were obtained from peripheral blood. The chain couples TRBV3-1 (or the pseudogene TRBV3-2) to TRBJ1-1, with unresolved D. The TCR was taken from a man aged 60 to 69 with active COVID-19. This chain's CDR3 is CASSPSQNTEAFF. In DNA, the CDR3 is TGTGCCAGCAGCCCCTCACAGAACACTGAAGCTTTCTTT.